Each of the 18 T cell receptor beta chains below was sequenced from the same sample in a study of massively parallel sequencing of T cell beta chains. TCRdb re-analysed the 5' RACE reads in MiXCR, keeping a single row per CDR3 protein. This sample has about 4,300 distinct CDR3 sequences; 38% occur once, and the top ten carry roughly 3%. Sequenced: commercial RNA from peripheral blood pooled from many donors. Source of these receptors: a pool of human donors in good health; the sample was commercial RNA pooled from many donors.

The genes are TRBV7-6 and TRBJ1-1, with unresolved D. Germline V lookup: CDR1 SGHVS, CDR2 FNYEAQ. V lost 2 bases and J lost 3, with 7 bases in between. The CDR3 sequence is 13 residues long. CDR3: CASSLNMDTEAFF. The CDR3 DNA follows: TGTGCCAGCAGCTTAAACATGGACACTGAAGCTTTCTTT.

The CDR3 loop is CASSPRTGSNEQFF. In nucleotides, the CDR3 is TGTGCCAGCAGCCCTAGGACAGGCTCCAATGAGCAGTTCTTC. The V and J genes are TRBV7-6 and TRBJ2-1, with 7 bases lining up with TRBD1. This CDR3 region has 14 residues. The J segment lost 6 bases and the V segment lost 5 bases, leaving 7 bases of the junction unmatched. Looked up from germline, CDR1 is SGHVS and CDR2 is FNYEAQ.

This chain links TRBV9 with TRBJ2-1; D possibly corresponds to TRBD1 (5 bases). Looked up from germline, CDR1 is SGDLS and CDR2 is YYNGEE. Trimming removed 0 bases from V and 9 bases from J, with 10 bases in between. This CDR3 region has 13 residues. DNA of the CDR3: TGTGCCAGCAGCGTAGAGGGGTTAGGTGAGCAGTTCTTC. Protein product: CASSVEGLGEQFF.

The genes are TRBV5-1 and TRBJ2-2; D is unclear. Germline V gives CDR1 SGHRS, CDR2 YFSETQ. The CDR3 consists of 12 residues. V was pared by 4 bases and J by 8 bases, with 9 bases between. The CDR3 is CASSIGSGELFF. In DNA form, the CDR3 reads TGCGCCAGCAGCATCGGGTCAGGGGAGCTGTTTTTT. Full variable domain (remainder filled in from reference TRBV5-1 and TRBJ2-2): KAGVTQTPRYLIKTRGQQVTLSCSPISGHRSVSWYQQTPGQGLQFLFEYFSETQRNKGNFPGRFSGRQFSNSRSEMNVSTLELGDSALYLCASSIGSGELFFGEGSRLTVL.

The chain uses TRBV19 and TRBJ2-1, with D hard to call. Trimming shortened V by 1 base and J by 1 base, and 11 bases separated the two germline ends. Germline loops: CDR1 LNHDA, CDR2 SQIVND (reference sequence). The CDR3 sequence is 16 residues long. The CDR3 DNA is TGTGCCAGTAGTATAGGAAGGAAGTGGTCCTACAATGAGCAGTTCTTC. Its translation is CASSIGRKWSYNEQFF.

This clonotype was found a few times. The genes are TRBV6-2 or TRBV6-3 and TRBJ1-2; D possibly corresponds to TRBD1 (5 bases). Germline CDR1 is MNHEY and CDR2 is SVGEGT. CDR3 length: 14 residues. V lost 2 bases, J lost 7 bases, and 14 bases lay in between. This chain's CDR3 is CASSYVVPRGGYTF. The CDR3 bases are TGTGCCAGCAGTTACGTGGTGCCGAGGGGTGGCTACACCTTC.

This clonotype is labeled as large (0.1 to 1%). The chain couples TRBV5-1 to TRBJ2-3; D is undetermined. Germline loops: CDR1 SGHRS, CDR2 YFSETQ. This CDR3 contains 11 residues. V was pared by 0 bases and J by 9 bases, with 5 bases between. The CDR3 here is CASSLDGTQYF. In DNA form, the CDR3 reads TGCGCCAGCAGCTTGGATGGGACGCAGTATTTT.

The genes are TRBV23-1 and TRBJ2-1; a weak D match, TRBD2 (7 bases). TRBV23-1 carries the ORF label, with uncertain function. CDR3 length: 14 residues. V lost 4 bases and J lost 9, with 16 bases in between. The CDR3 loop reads CASSLAGAGSEQFF. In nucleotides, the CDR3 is TGCGCCAGCAGTCTCGCGGGGGCTGGGAGTGAGCAGTTCTTC.

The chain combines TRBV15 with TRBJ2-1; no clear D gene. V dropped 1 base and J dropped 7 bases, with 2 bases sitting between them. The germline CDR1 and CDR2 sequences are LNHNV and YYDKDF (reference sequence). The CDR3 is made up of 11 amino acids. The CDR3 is CATSRVNEQFF. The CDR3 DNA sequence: TGTGCCACCAGCAGAGTTAATGAGCAGTTCTTC.

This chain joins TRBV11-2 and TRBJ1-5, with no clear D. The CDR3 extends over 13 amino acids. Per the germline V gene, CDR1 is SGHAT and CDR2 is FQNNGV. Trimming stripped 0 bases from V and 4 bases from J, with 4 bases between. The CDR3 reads CASSLDGNQPQHF. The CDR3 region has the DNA TGTGCCAGCAGCTTAGATGGAAATCAGCCCCAGCATTTT.

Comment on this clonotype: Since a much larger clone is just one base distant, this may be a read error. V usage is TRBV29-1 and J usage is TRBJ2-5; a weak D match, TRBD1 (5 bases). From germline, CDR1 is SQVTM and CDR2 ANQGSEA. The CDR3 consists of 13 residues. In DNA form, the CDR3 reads TGCAGCGTTGACGGCTTGGGGCAAGAGACCCCGTACTTC. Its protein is CSVDGLGQETPYF. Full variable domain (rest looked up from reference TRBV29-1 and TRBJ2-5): SAVISQKPSRDICQRGTSLTIQCQVDSQVTMMFWYRQQPGQSLTLIATANQGSEATYESGFVIDKFPISRPNLTFSTLTVSNMSPEDSSIYLCSVDGLGQETPYFGPGTRLLVL.

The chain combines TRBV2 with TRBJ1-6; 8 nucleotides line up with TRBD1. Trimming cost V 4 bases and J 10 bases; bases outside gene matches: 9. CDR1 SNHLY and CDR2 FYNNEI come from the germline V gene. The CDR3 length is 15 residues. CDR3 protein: CASSAQQGARSPLHF. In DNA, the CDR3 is TGTGCCAGCAGTGCTCAGCAGGGGGCACGATCACCCCTCCACTTT.

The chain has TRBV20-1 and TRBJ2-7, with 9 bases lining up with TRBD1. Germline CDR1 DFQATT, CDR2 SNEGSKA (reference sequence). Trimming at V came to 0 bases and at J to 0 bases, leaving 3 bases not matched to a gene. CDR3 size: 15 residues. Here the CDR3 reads CSARDRDRASYEQYF. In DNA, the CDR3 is TGCAGTGCTAGAGATAGGGACAGGGCCTCCTACGAGCAGTACTTC.

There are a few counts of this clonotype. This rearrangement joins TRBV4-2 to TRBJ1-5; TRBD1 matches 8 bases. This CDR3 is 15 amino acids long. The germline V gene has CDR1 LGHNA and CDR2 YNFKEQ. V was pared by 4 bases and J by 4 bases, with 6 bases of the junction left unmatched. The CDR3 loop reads CASSLGQGVNQPQHF. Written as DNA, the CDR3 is TGTGCCAGCAGCCTAGGACAGGGCGTAAATCAGCCCCAGCATTTT.

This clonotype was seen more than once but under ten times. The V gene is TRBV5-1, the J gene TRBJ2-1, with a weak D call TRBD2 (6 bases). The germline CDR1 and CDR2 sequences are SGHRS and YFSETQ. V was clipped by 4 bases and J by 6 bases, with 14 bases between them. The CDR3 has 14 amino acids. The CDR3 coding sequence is TGCGCCAGCAGCCCCATGGGAGGTTTCAATGAGCAGTTCTTC. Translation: CASSPMGGFNEQFF.

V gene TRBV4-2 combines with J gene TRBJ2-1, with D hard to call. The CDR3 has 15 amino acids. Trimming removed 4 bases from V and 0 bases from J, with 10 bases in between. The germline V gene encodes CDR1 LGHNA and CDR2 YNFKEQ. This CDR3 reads CASSPPDASYNEQFF. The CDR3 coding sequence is TGTGCCAGCAGCCCACCGGACGCCTCCTACAATGAGCAGTTCTTC.

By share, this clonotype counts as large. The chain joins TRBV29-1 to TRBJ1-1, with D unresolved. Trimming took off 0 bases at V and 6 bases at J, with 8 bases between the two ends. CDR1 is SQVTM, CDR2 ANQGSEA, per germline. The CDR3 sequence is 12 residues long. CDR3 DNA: TGCAGCGTTGAAGATTGGGGTTCTGAAGCTTTCTTT. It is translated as CSVEDWGSEAFF. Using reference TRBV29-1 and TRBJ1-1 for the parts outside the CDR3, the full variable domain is SAVISQKPSRDICQRGTSLTIQCQVDSQVTMMFWYRQQPGQSLTLIATANQGSEATYESGFVIDKFPISRPNLTFSTLTVSNMSPEDSSIYLCSVEDWGSEAFFGQGTRLTVV.

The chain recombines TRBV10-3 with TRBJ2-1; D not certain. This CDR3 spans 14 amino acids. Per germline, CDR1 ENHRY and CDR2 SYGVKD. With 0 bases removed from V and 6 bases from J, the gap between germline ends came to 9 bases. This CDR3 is CAISESIGSNEQFF. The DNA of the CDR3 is TGTGCCATCAGTGAGTCGATAGGCTCCAATGAGCAGTTCTTC.